These 17 T cell receptor beta chains came from one sample sequenced in a study of blood T cell repertoires in COVID-19. The data were produced by immunoSEQ multiplex PCR, yet TCRdb's version contains in-frame clones alone and is incomplete. The data show some 66,000 clones, with roughly 82% seen just once and more than 6.5% held by the top ten. Material for sequencing was peripheral blood. These receptors were taken from a man between 60 and 75 years old with acute or convalescent COVID-19.

This chain links TRBV2 with TRBJ1-4; 7 bases are a match to TRBD1. This CDR3 has 17 amino acids. The junction had 16 bases not matched to a gene; V was cut back by 4 bases and J by 8 bases. Per germline, CDR1 SNHLY and CDR2 FYNNEI. The CDR3 nucleotides read TGTGCCAGCAGTGTGGCATCTATAGGGGGCGGAGGGGAAAAACTGTTTTTT. Translating gives CASSVASIGGGGEKLFF.

This clone showed up just once. J is TRBJ2-1 and V is TRBV5-4, with 10 positions matching TRBD2. V trimming: 4 bases; J trimming: 7 bases; junction bases outside the gene matches: 11. The germline V gene has CDR1 SGHNT and CDR2 YYREEE (reference sequence). This CDR3 comprises 16 residues. CDR3 nucleotides: TGTGCCAGCAGCAGGATGCAAGCGGGGGGGGAGAATGAGCAGTTCTTC. As protein: CASSRMQAGGENEQFF.

This clone has a handful of counts. The chain joins TRBV9 to TRBJ1-6; possibly TRBD1 for D (5 bases). V was pared by 4 bases and J by 10 bases, with 21 bases between. The CDR3 is 16 amino acids. Germline V CDR1 and CDR2: SGDLS, YYNGEE. In DNA form, the CDR3 reads TGTGCCAGCAGCTATTCTCAGCTGACAGCCGCCTCACCCCTCCACTTT. This gives the protein CASSYSQLTAASPLHF. The full variable domain, in which reference TRBV9 and TRBJ1-6 provide the parts outside the CDR3, is DSGVTQTPKHLITATGQRVTLRCSPRSGDLSVYWYQQSLDQGLQFLIQYYNGEERAKGNILERFSAQQFPDLHSELNLSSLELGDSALYFCASSYSQLTAASPLHFGNGTRLTVT.

The V call is TRBV5-1, the J call TRBJ2-7, with D possibly TRBD2 on 6 matching bases. Germline V lookup: CDR1 SGHRS, CDR2 YFSETQ. Deletions cut 0 bases from V and 6 bases from J, with 10 bases between. There are 13 residues in the CDR3. The CDR3 loop reads CASSLGDSPEQYF. DNA of the CDR3: TGCGCCAGCAGCTTGGGGGACTCTCCCGAGCAGTACTTC.

V usage is TRBV19 and J usage is TRBJ2-7, with TRBD2 identical over 8 bases. The ends lost 5 bases at V and 4 bases at J; junction bases unmatched: 10. This CDR3 contains 15 residues. Germline V gene data show CDR1 as LNHDA and CDR2 as SQIVND (reference sequence). The CDR3 sequence: CASSPGGGPAYEQYV. CDR3 bases: TGTGCCAGTAGTCCCGGGGGGGGCCCGGCTTACGAGCAGTACGTC.

CDR3 coding DNA: TGTGCCAGCAGCCAAAGGACAGGGGGATGGAATGAGCAGTTCTTC. Translation gives CASSQRTGGWNEQFF. This chain joins TRBV7-8 and TRBJ2-1, with 10 bases fitting TRBD1. V lost 5 bases to trimming and J lost 7 bases; unmatched junction nucleotides: 8. The CDR3 contains 15 residues. CDR1 and CDR2 (germline): SGHVS, FQNEAQ.

J is TRBJ2-7 and V is TRBV29-1, with D possibly being TRBD1 (5 bases). This CDR3 has 11 residues. V lost 4 bases, J lost 5 bases, and 9 bases lay in between. Germline V gene lookup returns CDR1 SQVTM and CDR2 ANQGSEA. Written as DNA, the CDR3 is TGCAGCGTTGTCGCGGACAACGAGCAGTACGTC. Encoded protein: CSVVADNEQYV.

This clone has only one observation. The chain employs TRBV6-2 or TRBV6-3 and TRBJ2-3; a weak D match, TRBD2 (6 bases). Germline-derived CDR1 and CDR2 are MNHEY and SVGEGT. The CDR3 is 18 amino acids. V was clipped by 2 bases and J by 3 bases, with 21 bases between them. The CDR3 protein is CASSYLRATRGNTDTQYF. The CDR3 DNA sequence: TGTGCCAGCAGTTACCTAAGGGCGACTCGGGGGAATACAGATACGCAGTATTTT.

This clone was seen a single time. The CDR3 DNA is TGTGCCAGCAGTTACTTGGGAGGAGGGGGCGGTGAGCAGTTCTTC. Translating gives CASSYLGGGGGEQFF. The J gene is TRBJ2-1, the V gene TRBV6-2 or TRBV6-3, with D perhaps TRBD1 (7 bases). Deletions cut 1 base from V and 9 bases from J, with 16 bases between. CDR1 is MNHEY and CDR2 is SVGEGT in the germline V gene. The CDR3 extends over 15 amino acids.

The V and J genes are TRBV10-3 and TRBJ1-6; TRBD1 matches at 10 bases. CDR1 ENHRY and CDR2 SYGVKD come from the germline V gene. This CDR3 is 15 amino acids long. V lost 11 bases, J lost 4 bases, and 8 bases stayed unmatched. The DNA of the CDR3 is TGTGCCGTCGGGACAGGGGCCAATTATAATTCACCCCTCCACTTT. Translation gives CAVGTGANYNSPLHF.

The chain uses TRBV30 and TRBJ1-6; 9 bases match TRBD1. The length of the CDR3 is 13 residues. With V trimmed by 0 bases and J by 17 bases, 8 bases remained unmatched. CDR1 and CDR2 (germline): GTSNPN, SVGIG (reference sequence). Here the CDR3 reads CAWSVNPGTGIHF. The CDR3 DNA reads TGTGCCTGGAGTGTTAATCCCGGGACAGGGATCCACTTT.

The V and J genes are TRBV6-2 or TRBV6-3 and TRBJ1-2; 8 bases line up with TRBD1. The trim removed 5 bases at V and 4 bases at J, leaving 6 bases unmatched. Germline lookup yields CDR1 MNHEY and CDR2 SVGEGT. This CDR3 has 14 residues. The CDR3 region has the DNA TGTGCCAGCAGTACCGGGACAGGAGTCTATGGCTACACCTTC. It yields the protein CASSTGTGVYGYTF.

This clone was counted a single time. The rearrangement joins TRBV11-3 to TRBJ2-1, with D possibly being TRBD2 (6 bases). Trimming cost V 2 bases and J 5 bases, with 13 bases left between them. Germline-derived CDR1 and CDR2 are SGHNT and YENEEA. The CDR3 totals 15 residues. This CDR3 is CASSLYTSPHNEQFF. CDR3 sequence (DNA): TGTGCCAGCAGCTTATACACTAGCCCCCACAATGAGCAGTTCTTC.

This clone occurred once. The CDR3 DNA reads TGTGCCAGCACCCGAGGGACATTGAACACCGGGGAGCTGTTTTTT. Amino acids: CASTRGTLNTGELFF. The V call is TRBV6-5, the J call TRBJ2-2, with a weak D call TRBD1 (6 bases). The length of the CDR3 is 15 residues. Germline V CDR1 and CDR2: MNHEY, SVGAGI. Trimming removed 7 bases from V and 1 base from J, with 13 bases in between.

This chain connects TRBV6-6 to TRBJ1-4; 8 nucleotides match TRBD1. Trimming removed 6 bases from V and 7 bases from J; junction bases left unmatched: 13. This CDR3 contains 16 residues. Germline loops: CDR1 MNHNY, CDR2 SVGAGI (reference sequence). In nucleotides, the CDR3 is TGTGCCAGCAGCCGTGGACAGGGCCAAGGGGGTGAAAAACTGTTTTTT. Translated, it gives CASSRGQGQGGEKLFF.

In this sample, this clone turned up once. The chain carries TRBV12-5 and TRBJ1-3; tentative D call: TRBD1 (6 bases). This CDR3 comprises 14 residues. The germline gives CDR1 LGHNT, CDR2 FRNRAP. Trimming removed 8 bases from V and 0 bases from J, with 11 bases in between. CDR3 amino acids: CASRQAGSGNTIYF. The CDR3 DNA reads as TGTGCTAGTCGACAGGCCGGCTCTGGAAACACCATATATTTT.

This clone was recorded a few times. The V gene is TRBV11-2, the J gene TRBJ2-2, with a tentative D call TRBD2 (7 bases). Per the germline V gene, CDR1 is SGHAT and CDR2 is FQNNGV. Trimming removed 5 bases at V and 4 bases at J, with 11 bases between. The CDR3 contains 14 residues. CDR3 amino acids: CASSPRGGTGELFF. The CDR3 DNA reads TGTGCCAGCAGCCCAAGGGGGGGCACCGGGGAGCTGTTTTTT.